This is a list of T cell receptor beta chains from one sample in a study of Ad26.COV2.S vaccination and SARS-CoV-2 variants. TCRdb keeps only in-frame clones here, not all; method: immunoSEQ multiplex PCR. The sample carries around 450,000 clones, around 90% recorded once. The sample was peripheral blood, taken in a trial of Ad26.COV2.S vaccine versus placebo. Every receptor here comes from a person between 18 and 60 years old who received the Ad26.COV2.S COVID-19 vaccine or a placebo. The CDR3 runs from the conserved cysteine through the conserved F or W. Each record gives: clone size, V gene, CDR3 length, D gene, J gene, CDR3 DNA, CDR3 protein. The D gene is left open where the match is weak. For some rows the clone size is stated as once, few or many, or as a class when expanded; others skip it.

clone_size: NA; v_call: TRBV5-1; cdr3_length: 13; d_call: NA; j_call: TRBJ1-2; cdr3_nt: TGCGCCAGCAGCCAAGGGGTCAACTATGGCTACACCTTC; cdr3_aa: CASSQGVNYGYTF
clone_size: NA; v_call: TRBV6-6; cdr3_length: 14; d_call: TRBD1; j_call: TRBJ1-1; cdr3_nt: TGTGCCAGCAGTCGACAGGGATCGGACACTGAAGCTTTCTTT; cdr3_aa: CASSRQGSDTEAFF
clone_size: NA; v_call: TRBV28; cdr3_length: 15; d_call: NA; j_call: TRBJ2-2; cdr3_nt: TGTGCCAGCAGTTTAGCGGGAAGGAACACCGGGGAGCTGTTTTTT; cdr3_aa: CASSLAGRNTGELFF
clone_size: NA; v_call: TRBV30; cdr3_length: 15; d_call: NA; j_call: TRBJ2-3; cdr3_nt: TGTGCCTGGAGTTTAACCGGGACTCCCGGAGATACGCAGTATTTT; cdr3_aa: CAWSLTGTPGDTQYF
clone_size: NA; v_call: TRBV29-1; cdr3_length: 12; d_call: NA; j_call: TRBJ2-7; cdr3_nt: TGCAGCGTTGAAGACCAGATCTACGAGCAGTACTTC; cdr3_aa: CSVEDQIYEQYF
clone_size: NA; v_call: TRBV6-1; cdr3_length: 13; d_call: NA; j_call: TRBJ2-5; cdr3_nt: TGTGCCAGCAGTGAAGGGCCCCTAGAGACCCAGTACTTC; cdr3_aa: CASSEGPLETQYF
clone_size: NA; v_call: TRBV28; cdr3_length: 12; d_call: NA; j_call: TRBJ2-3; cdr3_nt: TGTGCCAGCAGGTCTAACTTAGATACGCAGTATTTT; cdr3_aa: CASRSNLDTQYF
clone_size: NA; v_call: TRBV24-1; cdr3_length: 16; d_call: TRBD2; j_call: TRBJ2-3; cdr3_nt: TGTGCCACCAGTGACGCGGGGACTACCAGCACAGATACGCAGTATTTT; cdr3_aa: CATSDAGTTSTDTQYF
clone_size: NA; v_call: TRBV4-1; cdr3_length: 17; d_call: TRBD1; j_call: TRBJ2-1; cdr3_nt: TGCGCCAGCAGCCAAGATCAGGGACAGGGGCCCTACAATGAGCAGTTCTTC; cdr3_aa: CASSQDQGQGPYNEQFF
clone_size: once; v_call: TRBV7-6; cdr3_length: 16; d_call: NA; j_call: TRBJ2-3; cdr3_nt: TGTGCCAGCAGCGTTACCACAGGGTATAGCACAGATACGCAGTATTTT; cdr3_aa: CASSVTTGYSTDTQYF
clone_size: once; v_call: TRBV28; cdr3_length: 14; d_call: TRBD2; j_call: TRBJ2-7; cdr3_nt: TGTGCCAGCAGAGCGGGCGGGAGGACCTACGAGCAGTACTTC; cdr3_aa: CASRAGGRTYEQYF
clone_size: NA; v_call: TRBV29-1; cdr3_length: 13; d_call: TRBD1; j_call: TRBJ2-3; cdr3_nt: TGCAGCGTTGTCGGACAGGGGGCAGATACGCAGTATTTT; cdr3_aa: CSVVGQGADTQYF
clone_size: NA; v_call: TRBV2; cdr3_length: 13; d_call: NA; j_call: TRBJ2-3; cdr3_nt: TGTGCCAGACAGATTACTAGCACAGATACGCAGTATTTT; cdr3_aa: CARQITSTDTQYF
clone_size: NA; v_call: TRBV7-2; cdr3_length: 15; d_call: NA; j_call: TRBJ1-5; cdr3_nt: TGTGCCAGCAGCTTAGTAGGTTTGGGCAATCAGCCCCAGCATTTT; cdr3_aa: CASSLVGLGNQPQHF
clone_size: NA; v_call: TRBV7-9; cdr3_length: 17; d_call: TRBD1; j_call: TRBJ2-1; cdr3_nt: TGTGCCAGCAGCTTAGCCCGACAGGGTAGCTTTAACAATGAGCAGTTCTTC; cdr3_aa: CASSLARQGSFNNEQFF
clone_size: once; v_call: TRBV4-3; cdr3_length: 15; d_call: NA; j_call: TRBJ2-2; cdr3_nt: TGCGCCAGCAGCCGCGGAGGGGGTTTGGCCGGGGAGCTGTTTTTT; cdr3_aa: CASSRGGGLAGELFF
clone_size: NA; v_call: TRBV27; cdr3_length: 13; d_call: NA; j_call: TRBJ1-2; cdr3_nt: TGTGCCAGCAGTTCGTACAGCAACTATGGCTACACCTTC; cdr3_aa: CASSSYSNYGYTF
clone_size: NA; v_call: TRBV5-1; cdr3_length: 16; d_call: TRBD2; j_call: TRBJ2-3; cdr3_nt: TGCGCCAGCAGCCTAGGACTAGCGGGAGGTCAAGATACGCAGTATTTT; cdr3_aa: CASSLGLAGGQDTQYF
clone_size: once; v_call: TRBV7-2; cdr3_length: 14; d_call: NA; j_call: TRBJ2-3; cdr3_nt: TGTGCCAGCAGCTTCCTGCTGGGGGCAGATACGCAGTATTTT; cdr3_aa: CASSFLLGADTQYF
clone_size: NA; v_call: TRBV12-3/TRBV12-4; cdr3_length: 12; d_call: NA; j_call: TRBJ2-7; cdr3_nt: TGTGCCAGCAGTTTAGTTTACTACGAGCAGTACTTC; cdr3_aa: CASSLVYYEQYF
clone_size: NA; v_call: TRBV18; cdr3_length: 15; d_call: TRBD2; j_call: TRBJ2-1; cdr3_nt: TGTGCCAGCGCCACGGGACTAGCGGGAGTCAATGAGCAGTTCTTC; cdr3_aa: CASATGLAGVNEQFF
clone_size: once; v_call: TRBV12-5; cdr3_length: 17; d_call: NA; j_call: TRBJ2-2; cdr3_nt: TGTGCTAGTGGTTTGGTACTTTCAGGCCTCAGGACCGGGGAGCTGTTTTTT; cdr3_aa: CASGLVLSGLRTGELFF
clone_size: NA; v_call: TRBV9; cdr3_length: 13; d_call: NA; j_call: TRBJ1-1; cdr3_nt: TGTGCCAGCAGCGTGACACCGAACACTGAAGCTTTCTTT; cdr3_aa: CASSVTPNTEAFF
clone_size: few; v_call: TRBV29-1; cdr3_length: 15; d_call: TRBD1; j_call: TRBJ2-2; cdr3_nt: TGCAGCGTCCATGCCCCGGGACAGCAGCTCGGGGAGCTGTTTTTT; cdr3_aa: CSVHAPGQQLGELFF
clone_size: NA; v_call: TRBV11-2; cdr3_length: 15; d_call: NA; j_call: TRBJ2-1; cdr3_nt: TGTGCCAGCAGCTTAGATGGGTTTGTTAGCAATGAGCAGTTCTTC; cdr3_aa: CASSLDGFVSNEQFF
clone_size: once; v_call: TRBV4-3; cdr3_length: 14; d_call: NA; j_call: TRBJ2-4; cdr3_nt: TGCGCCAGCAGCCAAGATCCTGGGCCGAACATTCAGTACTTC; cdr3_aa: CASSQDPGPNIQYF
clone_size: NA; v_call: TRBV6-5; cdr3_length: 15; d_call: TRBD2; j_call: TRBJ2-7; cdr3_nt: TGTGCCAGCAGTTACTGGACGGGAGGAGCCTACGAGCAGTACTTC; cdr3_aa: CASSYWTGGAYEQYF
clone_size: NA; v_call: TRBV11-3; cdr3_length: 13; d_call: NA; j_call: TRBJ2-2; cdr3_nt: TGTGCCAGCAGCTTGACTGTGGACGGGGAGCTGTTTTTT; cdr3_aa: CASSLTVDGELFF
clone_size: NA; v_call: TRBV5-8; cdr3_length: 13; d_call: TRBD1; j_call: TRBJ1-1; cdr3_nt: TGTGCCAGCAGCCCCGACAGGGGGCGAGGAGCTTTCTTT; cdr3_aa: CASSPDRGRGAFF
clone_size: NA; v_call: TRBV9; cdr3_length: 15; d_call: TRBD1; j_call: TRBJ2-5; cdr3_nt: TGTGCCAGCAGCGTCGCCGGGACAGGGGGGGAGACCCAGTACTTC; cdr3_aa: CASSVAGTGGETQYF
clone_size: NA; v_call: TRBV12-3/TRBV12-4; cdr3_length: 12; d_call: NA; j_call: TRBJ2-2; cdr3_nt: TGTGCCAGCAGTTCGTCTAAAGGGGAGCTGTTTTTT; cdr3_aa: CASSSSKGELFF
clone_size: NA; v_call: TRBV7-9; cdr3_length: 13; d_call: NA; j_call: TRBJ2-5; cdr3_nt: TGTGCCAGCAGCTTACCCAGCCAAGAGACCCAGTACTTC; cdr3_aa: CASSLPSQETQYF
clone_size: NA; v_call: TRBV7-8; cdr3_length: 20; d_call: NA; j_call: TRBJ1-1; cdr3_nt: TGTGCCAGCAGCTTAGCTAGGGCGATGACGCAGGGAAATCCCGACACTGAAGCTTTCTTT; cdr3_aa: CASSLARAMTQGNPDTEAFF
clone_size: many; v_call: TRBV28; cdr3_length: 15; d_call: TRBD2; j_call: TRBJ2-1; cdr3_nt: TGTGCCAGCAGTTTCATAGCGGGAGGGCCGGATGAGCAGTTCTTC; cdr3_aa: CASSFIAGGPDEQFF
clone_size: NA; v_call: TRBV11-2; cdr3_length: 15; d_call: NA; j_call: TRBJ2-2; cdr3_nt: TGTGCCAGCAGCCCCGCGGGGGCCAAGGCCGGGGAGCTGTTTTTT; cdr3_aa: CASSPAGAKAGELFF
clone_size: NA; v_call: TRBV18; cdr3_length: 14; d_call: TRBD1; j_call: TRBJ1-1; cdr3_nt: TGTGCCAGCTCACGGGGACAGGCGAACACTGAAGCTTTCTTT; cdr3_aa: CASSRGQANTEAFF
clone_size: NA; v_call: TRBV18; cdr3_length: 18; d_call: TRBD1; j_call: TRBJ2-6; cdr3_nt: TGTGCCAGCTCACCGGCTGCAGGGGGTGGCTCTGGGGCCAACGTCCTGACTTTC; cdr3_aa: CASSPAAGGGSGANVLTF
clone_size: once; v_call: TRBV5-4; cdr3_length: 14; d_call: NA; j_call: TRBJ2-7; cdr3_nt: TGTGCCAGCAGCTTGGGCGCAGTGGGTGGGGAGCAGTACTTC; cdr3_aa: CASSLGAVGGEQYF
clone_size: NA; v_call: TRBV18; cdr3_length: 17; d_call: NA; j_call: TRBJ1-3; cdr3_nt: TGTGCCAGCTCACAATTCTTCCCGGGGAGCTCTGGAAACACCATATATTTT; cdr3_aa: CASSQFFPGSSGNTIYF
clone_size: NA; v_call: TRBV2; cdr3_length: 12; d_call: NA; j_call: TRBJ1-4; cdr3_nt: TGTGCCAGCAGTGAACAGGGGGAAAAACTGTTTTTT; cdr3_aa: CASSEQGEKLFF
clone_size: NA; v_call: TRBV28; cdr3_length: 14; d_call: NA; j_call: TRBJ1-5; cdr3_nt: TGTGCCAGCAGTTTTGGGGGTTTCAATCAGCCCCAGCATTTT; cdr3_aa: CASSFGGFNQPQHF
clone_size: NA; v_call: TRBV11-2; cdr3_length: 13; d_call: NA; j_call: TRBJ2-7; cdr3_nt: TGTGCCAGCAGCTTAGGGGGCCGTTACGAGCAGTACTTC; cdr3_aa: CASSLGGRYEQYF
clone_size: NA; v_call: TRBV7-9; cdr3_length: 15; d_call: NA; j_call: TRBJ2-1; cdr3_nt: TGTGCCAGCAGCCCCAGGACGAGCTCCTACAATGAGCAGTTCTTC; cdr3_aa: CASSPRTSSYNEQFF
clone_size: once; v_call: TRBV19; cdr3_length: 12; d_call: NA; j_call: TRBJ1-5; cdr3_nt: TGTGCCAGTAGTATACCACCTCAGCCCCAGCATTTT; cdr3_aa: CASSIPPQPQHF
clone_size: NA; v_call: TRBV7-9; cdr3_length: 13; d_call: NA; j_call: TRBJ2-7; cdr3_nt: TGTGCCAGCAGCTTTATGAGCTCCTACGAGCAGTACTTC; cdr3_aa: CASSFMSSYEQYF
clone_size: few; v_call: TRBV7-2; cdr3_length: 15; d_call: TRBD2; j_call: TRBJ2-7; cdr3_nt: TGTGCCAGCAGCCTACCCGGGACTAGCGGTTACGAGCAGTACTTC; cdr3_aa: CASSLPGTSGYEQYF
clone_size: NA; v_call: TRBV4-3; cdr3_length: 13; d_call: TRBD2; j_call: TRBJ2-7; cdr3_nt: TGCGCCAGCAGCCCGGGACTAACCTACGAGCAGTACTTC; cdr3_aa: CASSPGLTYEQYF
clone_size: few; v_call: TRBV4-1; cdr3_length: 15; d_call: NA; j_call: TRBJ2-7; cdr3_nt: TGCGCCAGCAGCCAAGATCCCGGGAGCTCCTACGAGCAGTACTTC; cdr3_aa: CASSQDPGSSYEQYF
clone_size: once; v_call: TRBV7-9; cdr3_length: 17; d_call: TRBD2; j_call: TRBJ2-1; cdr3_nt: TGTGCCAGCAGCTTAGGACTAGCGGGAGGGCCCCACAATGAGCAGTTCTTC; cdr3_aa: CASSLGLAGGPHNEQFF
clone_size: NA; v_call: TRBV30; cdr3_length: 11; d_call: NA; j_call: TRBJ1-4; cdr3_nt: TGTGCCTGGAATAGGAATGAAAAACTGTTTTTT; cdr3_aa: CAWNRNEKLFF
clone_size: once; v_call: TRBV2; cdr3_length: 11; d_call: NA; j_call: TRBJ2-7; cdr3_nt: TGTGCCAGCAGTACCAACTACGAGCAGTACTTC; cdr3_aa: CASSTNYEQYF
clone_size: NA; v_call: TRBV29-1; cdr3_length: 12; d_call: TRBD1; j_call: TRBJ2-5; cdr3_nt: TGCAGCGCTGAAACAGGGGGAGAGACCCAGTACTTC; cdr3_aa: CSAETGGETQYF
clone_size: NA; v_call: TRBV9; cdr3_length: 13; d_call: TRBD1; j_call: TRBJ1-5; cdr3_nt: TGTGCCAGCAGCCGGACAGGGGCCCAGCCCCAGCATTTT; cdr3_aa: CASSRTGAQPQHF